This T cell receptor beta chain was sequenced during a study of beta chain features in type 1 diabetes. Study-level points and caveats: In all four CD4+ subsets, TCRB CDR3 length was significantly, moderately reduced in type 1 diabetes.

Reverse transcription of all isolated RNA meant that expressed TCRB transcripts were sequenced. Naive, central memory and regulatory T cell samples produced a mean of approximately 3.6 million reads. Produced via immunoSEQ multiplex PCR; TCRdb's table is partial and in-frame only. This table has about 140,000 clones, 9% to 10% appearing once. Concerning this clone itself: What it recognizes is unknown.

Sorting gave populations that all exceeded 98% purity. With 4 bases clipped from V and 3 bases from J, the junction kept 12 bases outside the gene matches. The CDR3 contains 17 residues. Germline V gene data show CDR1 as SGHTA and CDR2 as FQGNSA. This sequence originates from a woman aged 40 to 49 in good health. The genes are TRBV7-2 and TRBJ1-2, with 9 bases lining up with TRBD1. The source material was central memory CD4+ T cells from blood. CDR3 DNA sequence: TGTGCCAGCAGCTCCCTCTCGCGTGGGACAGGGTACTATGGCTACACCTTC. It specifies CASSSLSRGTGYYGYTF.